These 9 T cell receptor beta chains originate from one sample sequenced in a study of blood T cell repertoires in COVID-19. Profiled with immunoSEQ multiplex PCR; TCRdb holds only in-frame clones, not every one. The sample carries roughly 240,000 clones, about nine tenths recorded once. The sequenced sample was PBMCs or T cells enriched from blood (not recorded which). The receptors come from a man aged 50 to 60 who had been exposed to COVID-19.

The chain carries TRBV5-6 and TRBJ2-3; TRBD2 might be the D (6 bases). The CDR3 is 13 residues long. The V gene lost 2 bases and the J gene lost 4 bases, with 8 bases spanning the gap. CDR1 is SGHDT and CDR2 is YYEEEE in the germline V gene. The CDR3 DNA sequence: TGTGCCAGCAGCTTTGGAGGGGCAGATACGCAGTATTTT. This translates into CASSFGGADTQYF.

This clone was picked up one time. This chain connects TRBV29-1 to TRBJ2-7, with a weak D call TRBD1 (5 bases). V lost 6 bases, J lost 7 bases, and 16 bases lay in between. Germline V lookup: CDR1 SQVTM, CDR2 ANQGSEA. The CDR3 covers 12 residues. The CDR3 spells CSVTAGAREQYF. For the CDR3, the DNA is TGCAGCGTCACAGCTGGGGCTCGGGAGCAGTACTTC.

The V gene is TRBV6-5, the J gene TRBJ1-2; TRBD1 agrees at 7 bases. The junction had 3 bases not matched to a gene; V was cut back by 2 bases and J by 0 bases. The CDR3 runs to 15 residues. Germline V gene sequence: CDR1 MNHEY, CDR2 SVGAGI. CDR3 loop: CASSYQTGSNYGYTF. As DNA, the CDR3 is TGTGCCAGCAGTTACCAGACAGGGTCTAACTATGGCTACACCTTC.

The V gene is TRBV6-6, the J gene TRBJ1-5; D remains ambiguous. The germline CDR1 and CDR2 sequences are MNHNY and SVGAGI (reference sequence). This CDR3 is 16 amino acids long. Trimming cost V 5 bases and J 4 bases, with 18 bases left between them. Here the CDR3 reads CASSRSLGGINQPQHF. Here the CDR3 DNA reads TGTGCCAGCAGTCGATCCCTTGGAGGGATAAATCAGCCCCAGCATTTT.

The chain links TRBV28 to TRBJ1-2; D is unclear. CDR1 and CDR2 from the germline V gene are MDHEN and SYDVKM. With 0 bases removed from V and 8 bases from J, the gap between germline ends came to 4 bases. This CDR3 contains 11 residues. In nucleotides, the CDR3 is TGTGCCAGCAGTTTATGGCAGGGCTACACCTTC. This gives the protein CASSLWQGYTF.

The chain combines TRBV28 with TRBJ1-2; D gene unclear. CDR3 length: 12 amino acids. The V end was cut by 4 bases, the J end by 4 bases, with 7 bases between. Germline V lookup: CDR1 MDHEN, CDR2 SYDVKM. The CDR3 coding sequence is TGTGCCAGCAGTTACATCTCCTATGGCTACACCTTC. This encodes CASSYISYGYTF.

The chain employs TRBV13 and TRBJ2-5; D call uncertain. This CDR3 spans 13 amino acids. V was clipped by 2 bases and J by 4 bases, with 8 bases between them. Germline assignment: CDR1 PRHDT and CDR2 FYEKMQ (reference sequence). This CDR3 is CASSLMRGETQYF. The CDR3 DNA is TGTGCCAGCAGCTTAATGAGAGGAGAGACCCAGTACTTC.

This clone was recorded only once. The CDR3 region has the DNA TGCAGCGTTGGTGAGGGCAGTTCTAACTATGGCTACACCTTC. Translation gives CSVGEGSSNYGYTF. The gene calls are TRBV29-1 and TRBJ1-2; D ambiguous. This CDR3 is 14 amino acids long. Trimming took 4 bases from V and 0 from J, leaving 12 bases between them. Germline V CDR1 and CDR2: SQVTM, ANQGSEA.

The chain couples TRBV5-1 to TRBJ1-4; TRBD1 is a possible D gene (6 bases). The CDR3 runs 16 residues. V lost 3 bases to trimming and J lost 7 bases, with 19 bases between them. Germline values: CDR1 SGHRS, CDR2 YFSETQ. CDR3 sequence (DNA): TGCGCCAGCAGCTACTCTCCGGGGGGCGCAGGTGAAAAACTGTTTTTT. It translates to CASSYSPGGAGEKLFF.